The 15 T cell receptor beta chains below were found in one sample sequenced in a study of vaccination and CD4 T cells after COVID-19. The Oncomine TCR Beta short-read assay was applied to DNA of cultured CD4+ T cells. Each CDR3 protein gets one entry after TCRdb re-called the PCR reads with MiXCR. The data show around 19,000 distinct CDR3 sequences, around 50% seen once. The treatment was: roughly ten-day PBMC culture with coronavirus spike peptide pools or control peptides (ViraFEST assay). No antigen is known for these receptors. The sequenced sample was CD4+ T cells from blood, cultured in vitro. Receptors originate from a human donor who had recovered from COVID-19.

This clonotype has just a few counts. J is TRBJ2-1 and V is TRBV19, with D maybe TRBD1 (5 bases). Trimming pared 7 bases from V and 9 bases from J, leaving 16 bases between. The CDR3 spans 13 residues. Germline V lookup: CDR1 LNHDA, CDR2 SQIVND (reference sequence). CDR3 sequence: CASKGSLTREQFF. CDR3 coding DNA: TGTGCCAGTAAGGGGTCACTAACTCGTGAGCAGTTCTTC.

The rearrangement links TRBV10-1 to TRBJ2-3, with 9 bases identical to TRBD1. The CDR3 length is 13 residues. Germline trimming cut 7 bases from V and 6 bases from J; bases unmatched to any gene: 5. Germline CDR1 is WNHNN and CDR2 is SYGVQD (reference sequence). The CDR3 protein is CASTTGGMDTQYF. The CDR3 coding sequence is TGCGCCAGCACGACAGGGGGTATGGATACGCAGTATTTT.

The rearrangement links TRBV10-3 to TRBJ2-1, with 8 bases identical to TRBD1. Germline V gene sequence: CDR1 ENHRY, CDR2 SYGVKD. The CDR3 runs 13 residues. Trimming took 5 bases from V and 6 from J; bases not matched to a gene: 3. CDR3: CAISPDRVNEQFF. CDR3 sequence (DNA): TGTGCCATCAGTCCGGACAGGGTCAATGAGCAGTTCTTC.

The V call is TRBV24-1, the J call TRBJ2-7; 16 bases map to TRBD2. Germline trimming cut 3 bases from V and 5 bases from J; bases unmatched to any gene: 9. Germline CDR1 KGHDR, CDR2 SFDVKD. The CDR3 loop spans 18 amino acids. CDR3 in amino acids: CATSDGGLAGGKVHEQYF. DNA of the CDR3: TGTGCCACCAGTGATGGGGGACTAGCGGGAGGGAAGGTCCACGAGCAGTACTTC.

In DNA, the CDR3 is TGTGCCAGCAGCCCAGGACTAGCGGGTTACAATGAGCAGTTCTTC. It translates to CASSPGLAGYNEQFF. V and J are TRBV6-2 or TRBV6-3 and TRBJ2-1; 11 bases line up with TRBD2. Germline CDR1 reads MNHEY; CDR2 reads SVGEGT. J was trimmed by 4 bases and V by 6 bases; bases with no gene match: 5. The CDR3 totals 15 residues.

This clonotype has a handful of counts. V is TRBV19 and J is TRBJ1-1; the D is unclear. Germline V CDR1 and CDR2: LNHDA, SQIVND (reference sequence). V gave up 5 bases and J gave up 0 bases, with 7 bases separating them. The CDR3 is 13 residues long. The CDR3 DNA reads TGTGCCAGTAGTTGGCAGCTGAACACTGAAGCTTTCTTT. Translating gives CASSWQLNTEAFF. Combining the CDR3 with reference TRBV19 and TRBJ1-1 gives the whole variable domain DGGITQSPKYLFRKEGQNVTLSCEQNLNHDAMYWYRQDPGQGLRLIYYSQIVNDFQKGDIAEGYSVSREKKESFPLTVTSAQKNPTAFYLCASSWQLNTEAFFGQGTRLTVV.

This clonotype was counted a single time. The chain is built from TRBV28 and TRBJ1-3, with unresolved D. This CDR3 has 17 residues. The V end lost 5 bases, the J end lost 0 bases, and 17 bases lay between the germline ends. CDR1 and CDR2 (germline): MDHEN, SYDVKM. Here the CDR3 DNA reads TGTGCCAGCAGTCAGACCCTCCCGGTCATCTCTGGAAACACCATATATTTT. Amino acids: CASSQTLPVISGNTIYF. Full variable domain (outside the CDR3, taken from reference TRBV28 and TRBJ1-3): DVKVTQSSRYLVKRTGEKVFLECVQDMDHENMFWYRQDPGLGLRLIYFSYDVKMKEKGDIPEGYSVSREKKERFSLILESASTNQTSMYLCASSQTLPVISGNTIYFGEGSWLTVV.

The CDR3 region is CSALAEGRAEAFF. The CDR3 nucleotides read TGCAGTGCTCTGGCGGAGGGGCGGGCTGAAGCTTTCTTT. This chain links TRBV20-1 with TRBJ1-1, with D tentatively TRBD1 (5 bases). CDR3 length equals 13 residues. V was clipped by 5 bases and J by 6 bases, with 16 bases between them. Germline V CDR1 and CDR2: DFQATT, SNEGSKA (reference sequence).

This clonotype was counted only a few times. The chain employs TRBV6-2 or TRBV6-3 and TRBJ2-7; 10 bases fit TRBD2. This CDR3 has 16 residues. V shed 5 bases and J 1 base; nucleotides not matched to a gene: 8. Germline V gene lookup returns CDR1 MNHEY and CDR2 SVGEGT. DNA of the CDR3: TGTGCCAGCAGTCCCTCTCTAGCGGGGGTATCCTACGAGCAGTACTTC. It translates to CASSPSLAGVSYEQYF.

V usage is TRBV7-9 and J usage is TRBJ2-3, with D perhaps matching TRBD1 or TRBD2 (6 bases each). CDR3 size: 15 residues. Deletions cut 2 bases from V and 1 base from J, with 10 bases between. From germline, CDR1 is SEHNR and CDR2 FQNEAQ (reference sequence). The CDR3, as DNA: TGTGCCAGCAGCTTAATGGGGGGCGGCACAGATACGCAGTATTTT. It encodes CASSLMGGGTDTQYF.

The chain has TRBV20-1 and TRBJ1-2; D unclear. The length of the CDR3 is 13 residues. Per the germline V gene, CDR1 is DFQATT and CDR2 is SNEGSKA (reference sequence). Trimming shortened V by 3 bases and J by 8 bases, and 16 bases separated the two germline ends. CDR3 amino acids: CSASSSGKKGYTF. CDR3 nucleotide sequence: TGCAGTGCTAGCTCGAGCGGGAAGAAAGGCTACACCTTC.

The chain couples TRBV27 to TRBJ2-1; TRBD2 matches 9 bases. After removal of 4 bases from V and 6 bases from J, the junction contained 10 bases not matched to a gene. The CDR3 extends over 16 amino acids. The germline V gene encodes CDR1 MNHEY and CDR2 SMNVEV (reference sequence). CDR3 sequence reads: CASSSRTSAWGNEQFF. The CDR3 region has the DNA TGTGCCAGCAGTTCTCGGACTAGCGCTTGGGGCAATGAGCAGTTCTTC.

V and J are TRBV27 and TRBJ2-7, with D unresolved. V lost 5 bases and J 3 bases, leaving 5 bases between the germline ends. This CDR3 spans 11 amino acids. Germline loops: CDR1 MNHEY, CDR2 SMNVEV (reference sequence). CDR3 loop: CASSPYYEQYF. The DNA of the CDR3 is TGTGCCAGCAGTCCGTACTACGAGCAGTACTTC.

CDR3 protein: CASSSPRGTGVGETQYF. Here the CDR3 DNA reads TGTGCCAGCAGCTCTCCCCGGGGGACAGGGGTTGGGGAGACCCAGTACTTC. The gene calls are TRBV7-9 and TRBJ2-5; 10 nucleotides agree with TRBD1. This CDR3 is 17 amino acids long. From germline, CDR1 is SEHNR and CDR2 FQNEAQ (reference sequence). The J segment lost 5 bases and the V segment lost 4 bases, leaving 13 bases of the junction unmatched.

The table lists this clonotype with a few counts. The chain couples TRBV7-2 to TRBJ1-1, with a tentative D call TRBD1 (5 bases). This CDR3 region has 15 residues. Germline CDR1 SGHTA, CDR2 FQGNSA. Trimming cost V 5 bases and J 0 bases, with 13 bases left between them. The CDR3: CASSPSGTVNTEAFF. CDR3 bases: TGTGCCAGCAGCCCAAGCGGGACGGTGAACACTGAAGCTTTCTTT.